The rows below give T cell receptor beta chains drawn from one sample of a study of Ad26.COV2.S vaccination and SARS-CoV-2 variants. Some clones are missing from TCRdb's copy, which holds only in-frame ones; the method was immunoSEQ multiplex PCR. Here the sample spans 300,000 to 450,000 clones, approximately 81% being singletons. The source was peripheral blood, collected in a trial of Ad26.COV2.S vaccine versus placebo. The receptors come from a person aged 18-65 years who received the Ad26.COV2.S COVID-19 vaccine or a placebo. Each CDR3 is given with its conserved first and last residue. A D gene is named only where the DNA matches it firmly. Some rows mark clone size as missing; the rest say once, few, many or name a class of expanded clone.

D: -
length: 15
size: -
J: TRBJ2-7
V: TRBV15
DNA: TGTGCCACCAGCAGAGCGCAGGGGAGGGATGACGAGCAGTACTTC
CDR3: CATSRAQGRDDEQYF

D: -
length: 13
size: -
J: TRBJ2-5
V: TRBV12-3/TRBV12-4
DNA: TGTGCCACCTCTGAACAGGGTCGAGAGACCCAGTACTTC
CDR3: CATSEQGRETQYF

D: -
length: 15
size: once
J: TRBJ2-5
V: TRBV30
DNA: TGTGCCTGGAGCCTCTTGGGGGCGGCGGGAGAGACCCAGTACTTC
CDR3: CAWSLLGAAGETQYF

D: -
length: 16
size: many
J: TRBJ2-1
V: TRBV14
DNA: TGTGCCAGCAGCCCAGGGCGAGTGGGGGACTACAATGAGCAGTTCTTC
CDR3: CASSPGRVGDYNEQFF

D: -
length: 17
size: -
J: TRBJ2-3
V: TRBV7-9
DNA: TGTGCCAGCAGCCTGCCCCGGGAGTTAGGTAGCACAGATACGCAGTATTTT
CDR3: CASSLPRELGSTDTQYF

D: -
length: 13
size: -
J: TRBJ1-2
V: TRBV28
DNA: TGTGCCAGCAGTTTATGGCCGGACTATGGCTACACCTTC
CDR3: CASSLWPDYGYTF

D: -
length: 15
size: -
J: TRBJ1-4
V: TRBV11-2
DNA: TGTGCCAGCAGCCCATGGGCCGGGGCTAATGAAAAACTGTTTTTT
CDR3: CASSPWAGANEKLFF

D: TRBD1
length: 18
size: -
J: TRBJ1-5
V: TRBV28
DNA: TGTGCCAGCAGTTTAAGGACAGGGCAGACATATAGCAATCAGCCCCAGCATTTT
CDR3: CASSLRTGQTYSNQPQHF

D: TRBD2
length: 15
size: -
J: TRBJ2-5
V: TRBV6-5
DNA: TGTGCCAGCAGTTACGGGGGGGGAATGGGTGAGACCCAGTACTTC
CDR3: CASSYGGGMGETQYF

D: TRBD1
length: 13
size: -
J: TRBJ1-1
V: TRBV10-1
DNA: TGCGCCAGAGGGACAGGGACGAACACTGAAGCTTTCTTT
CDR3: CARGTGTNTEAFF

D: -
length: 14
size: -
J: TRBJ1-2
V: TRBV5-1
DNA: TGCGCCAGCAGCCCGGGACCGACTAACTATGGCTACACCTTC
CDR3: CASSPGPTNYGYTF

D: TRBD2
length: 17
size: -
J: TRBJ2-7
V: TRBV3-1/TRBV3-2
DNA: TGTGCCAGCAGCCTGACAGGGACCGGGACTAGCGTCTACGAGCAGTACTTC
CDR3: CASSLTGTGTSVYEQYF

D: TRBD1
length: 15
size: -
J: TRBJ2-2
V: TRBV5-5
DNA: TGTGCCAGCAGCCGCCGACAGGGCCGCACCGGGGAGCTGTTTTTT
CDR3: CASSRRQGRTGELFF

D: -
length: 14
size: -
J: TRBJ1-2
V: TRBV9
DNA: TGTGCCAGCAGCGATCGGGGTGCAAACTATGGCTACACCTTC
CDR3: CASSDRGANYGYTF

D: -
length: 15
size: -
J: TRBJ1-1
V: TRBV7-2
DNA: TGTGCCAGCAGCTTAAACGGTGGCGAGAACACTGAAGCTTTCTTT
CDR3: CASSLNGGENTEAFF

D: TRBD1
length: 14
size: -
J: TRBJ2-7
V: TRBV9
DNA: TGTGCCAGCAGCGTCACGCCAGGGGGAGAGGAGCAGTACTTC
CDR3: CASSVTPGGEEQYF

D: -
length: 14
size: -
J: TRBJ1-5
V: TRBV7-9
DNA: TGTGCCAGCAGCTTAGACGGTAAGAATCAGCCCCAGCATTTT
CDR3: CASSLDGKNQPQHF

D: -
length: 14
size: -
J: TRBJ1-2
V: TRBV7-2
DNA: TGTGCCAGCAGCTTCTCAGCAGCCCGATGGGGCTACACCTTC
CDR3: CASSFSAARWGYTF

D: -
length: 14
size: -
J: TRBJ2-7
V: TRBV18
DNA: TGTGCCAGCTCACCGACCGGGACCACCGACGAGCAGTACTTC
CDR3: CASSPTGTTDEQYF

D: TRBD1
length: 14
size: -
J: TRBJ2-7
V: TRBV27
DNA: TGTGCCAGCAGTTCCCGGGACAGGGGCCACGAGCAGTACTTC
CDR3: CASSSRDRGHEQYF

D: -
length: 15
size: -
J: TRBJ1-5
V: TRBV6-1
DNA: TGTGCCAGCAGTGATGGCGTCTTTAGCAATCAGCCCCAGCATTTT
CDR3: CASSDGVFSNQPQHF

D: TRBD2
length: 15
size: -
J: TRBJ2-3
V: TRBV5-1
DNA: TGCGCCAGCAGCTCCGGACTAGCGGGTTCAGATACGCAGTATTTT
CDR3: CASSSGLAGSDTQYF

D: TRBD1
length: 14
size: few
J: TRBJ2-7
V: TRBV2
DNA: TGTGCCAGCAGTGGACAGGGGGCTAACCCCGAGCAGTACTTC
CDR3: CASSGQGANPEQYF

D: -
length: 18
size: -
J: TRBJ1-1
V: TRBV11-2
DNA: TGTGCCAGCAATCTTGATCCTGCTGGCAGGGGACAAGACACTGAAGCTTTCTTT
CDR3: CASNLDPAGRGQDTEAFF

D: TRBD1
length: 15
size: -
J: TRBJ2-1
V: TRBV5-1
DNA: TGCGCCAGCAACTCCGGGACAGTCTCCTACAATGAGCAGTTCTTC
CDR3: CASNSGTVSYNEQFF

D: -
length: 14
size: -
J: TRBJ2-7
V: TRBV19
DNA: TGTGCCAGTAGTAGATTAAGCGGACAAAACGAGCAGTACTTC
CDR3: CASSRLSGQNEQYF

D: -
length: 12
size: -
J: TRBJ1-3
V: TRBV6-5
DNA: TGTGCCAGCCAGGACAGCGGAAACACCATATATTTT
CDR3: CASQDSGNTIYF

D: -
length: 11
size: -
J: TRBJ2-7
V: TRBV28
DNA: TGTGCCAGCAGCTCACTTGGCGAGCAGTACTTC
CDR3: CASSSLGEQYF

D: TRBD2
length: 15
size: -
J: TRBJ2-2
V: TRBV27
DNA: TGTGCCAGCAGGGTAGCGGGAGTGGTCACCGGGGAGCTGTTTTTT
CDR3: CASRVAGVVTGELFF

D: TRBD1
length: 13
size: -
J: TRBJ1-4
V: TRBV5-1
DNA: TGCGCCAGCAGCACTACAGGGGTGGAAAAACTGTTTTTT
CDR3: CASSTTGVEKLFF

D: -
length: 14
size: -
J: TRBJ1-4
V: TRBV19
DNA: TGTGCCAGTGCAGGCCTTGCAACTAATGAAAAACTGTTTTTT
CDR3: CASAGLATNEKLFF

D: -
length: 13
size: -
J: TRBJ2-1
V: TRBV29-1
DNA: TGCAGCGTTGAAGGGACGGACTACAATGAGCAGTTCTTC
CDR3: CSVEGTDYNEQFF

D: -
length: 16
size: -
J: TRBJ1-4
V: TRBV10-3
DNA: TGTGCCATCAGTGAGTTTGGAGGACGGCCCTATGAAAAACTGTTTTTT
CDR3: CAISEFGGRPYEKLFF

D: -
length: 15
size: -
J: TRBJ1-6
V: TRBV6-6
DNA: TGTGCCAGCAGAACGAAGGGGTTTCCAAATTCACCCCTCCACTTT
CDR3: CASRTKGFPNSPLHF

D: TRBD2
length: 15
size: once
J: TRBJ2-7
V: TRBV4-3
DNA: TGCGCCAGCAGCCTTACTAGCGGGGGGACCTACGAGCAGTACTTC
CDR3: CASSLTSGGTYEQYF